The rows below give T cell receptor beta chains drawn from one sample of a study of blood T cells in healthy people across ages. TCRdb ran MiXCR on the 5' RACE reads and lists one entry per CDR3 protein. The sample includes 700,000 or so distinct CDR3 sequences, over 20% seen only once; the top ten take 22%. The sequenced material came from blood. The receptors were gathered from a man in his 70s in good health. Both conserved end residues are part of each CDR3. Each record gives: J gene, V gene, clone size, CDR3 protein. Some rows mark clone size as missing; the rest say once, few, many or name a class of expanded clone.

>TRBJ1-2|TRBV12-3/TRBV12-4|-
CASSAMMDLRIYTF
>TRBJ2-2|TRBV12-3/TRBV12-4|-
CASSLGGLPYTGELFF
>TRBJ2-3|TRBV5-1|few
CASSPGTPLNTDTQYF
>TRBJ1-6|TRBV6-5|-
CASSYSRKGNSPLHF
>TRBJ2-3|TRBV29-1|-
CSVLTGTDTQYF
>TRBJ1-4|TRBV7-9|-
CASSFPTGGYGSNEKLFF
>TRBJ1-4|TRBV5-1|-
CASSLEGTGEKLFF
>TRBJ1-1|TRBV7-9|-
CASSLIGPEAFF
>TRBJ2-2|TRBV5-1|few
CASSHSGELFF
>TRBJ1-1|TRBV20-1|-
CSARDNIVRGFNTEAFF
>TRBJ1-3|TRBV7-2|-
CASSSRQGLSSGNTIYF
>TRBJ2-1|TRBV7-7|-
CASSPDRSSYNQQFF
>TRBJ1-4|TRBV5-1|few
CASSLFSGVKELFF
>TRBJ1-5|TRBV25-1|-
CTSSLEGHQPQHF
>TRBJ1-2|TRBV14|-
CASSRDREYYGYTF
>TRBJ1-6|TRBV6-6|-
CASSYGWESGPLHF
>TRBJ2-7|TRBV29-1|-
CSVFLWEQYF
>TRBJ2-1|TRBV29-1|-
CSVSDRVSEQFF
>TRBJ1-1|TRBV14|-
CASSQVWDSEAFF
>TRBJ2-5|TRBV3-1|-
CASSRWTGQETRYF
>TRBJ2-3|TRBV12-3/TRBV12-4|-
CASSSPYLAGQSTDAQYF
>TRBJ1-2|TRBV7-2|few
CASSPSADSYYGYTF
>TRBJ2-1|TRBV7-2|few
CASSSTSGGFRTSYNEQFF
>-|TRBV4-1|few
CASSQSLAGGLSYEQYF
>TRBJ2-1|TRBV13|many
CASSLGLASEQFF
>TRBJ1-5|TRBV5-6|few
CASSRVSSNQPQHF
>TRBJ1-1|TRBV6-5|many
CASSYRGRNTEAFF
>TRBJ2-1|TRBV12-3/TRBV12-4|many
CASRNSGGYNEQFF
>TRBJ2-3|TRBV29-1|-
CSVAGNRDTQYF
>TRBJ2-1|TRBV7-7|many
CASSLALAGGYNEQFF
>TRBJ1-5|TRBV20-1|few
CSATSTGRNQPQHF
>TRBJ2-3|TRBV29-1|few
CSVVGLAADTQYF
>TRBJ1-1|TRBV7-9|-
CASSTTVMVEAFF
>TRBJ1-6|TRBV12-3/TRBV12-4|few
CASTDRGINSPLHF
>TRBJ2-1|TRBV4-3|-
CASSQDMGIYNEQFF